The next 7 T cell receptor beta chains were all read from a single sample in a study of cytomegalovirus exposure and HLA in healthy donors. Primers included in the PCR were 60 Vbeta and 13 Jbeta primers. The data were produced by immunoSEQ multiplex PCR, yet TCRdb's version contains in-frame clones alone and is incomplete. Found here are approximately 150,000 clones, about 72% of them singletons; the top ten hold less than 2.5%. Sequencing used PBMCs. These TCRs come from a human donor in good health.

For the CDR3, the DNA is TGTGCCAGCAGGCCACAGTCAAGTGGCTACACCTTC. The encoded protein is CASRPQSSGYTF. The V call is TRBV6-5, the J call TRBJ1-2; D ambiguous. The germline gives CDR1 MNHEY, CDR2 SVGAGI. CDR3 size: 12 residues. The V and J ends lost 6 bases and 7 bases respectively, with 12 bases between them.

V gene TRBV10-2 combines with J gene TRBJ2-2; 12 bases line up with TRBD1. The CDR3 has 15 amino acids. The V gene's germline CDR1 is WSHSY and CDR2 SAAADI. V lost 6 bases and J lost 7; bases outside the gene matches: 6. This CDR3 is CASRTGTGGNGELFF. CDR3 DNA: TGCGCCAGCAGGACTGGGACAGGGGGCAACGGGGAGCTGTTTTTT.

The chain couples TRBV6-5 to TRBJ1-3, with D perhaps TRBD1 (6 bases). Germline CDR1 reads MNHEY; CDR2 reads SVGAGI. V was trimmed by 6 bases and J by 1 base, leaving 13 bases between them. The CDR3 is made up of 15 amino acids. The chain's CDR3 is CASRTGGFSGNTIYF. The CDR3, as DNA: TGTGCCAGCAGGACAGGTGGATTTTCTGGAAACACCATATATTTT.

CDR3 region: CASSLEQGSEQFF. The CDR3 nucleotides read TGTGCCAGCAGCTTAGAGCAGGGGAGTGAGCAGTTCTTC. The chain recombines TRBV11-2 with TRBJ2-1; the D gene is possibly TRBD1 (6 bases). V was clipped by 0 bases and J by 9 bases, with 9 bases between them. Germline V gene sequence: CDR1 SGHAT, CDR2 FQNNGV. CDR3 length: 13 amino acids.

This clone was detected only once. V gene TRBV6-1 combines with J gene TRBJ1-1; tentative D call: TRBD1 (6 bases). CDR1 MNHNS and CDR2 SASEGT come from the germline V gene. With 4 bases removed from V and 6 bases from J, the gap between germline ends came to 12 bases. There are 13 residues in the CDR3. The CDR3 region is CASSGVGGAEAFF. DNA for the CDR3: TGTGCCAGCAGTGGCGTAGGGGGGGCTGAAGCTTTCTTT.

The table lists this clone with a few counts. The CDR3 DNA reads as TGTGCCAGCAGTCCGGAGGGGCACGGGAATGAGCAGTTCTTC. This codes for CASSPEGHGNEQFF. The chain is built from TRBV21-1 and TRBJ2-1; the table assigns TRBD2, which was not confirmed against the DNA. TRBV21-1 is termed a pseudogene. The CDR3 is 14 residues long.

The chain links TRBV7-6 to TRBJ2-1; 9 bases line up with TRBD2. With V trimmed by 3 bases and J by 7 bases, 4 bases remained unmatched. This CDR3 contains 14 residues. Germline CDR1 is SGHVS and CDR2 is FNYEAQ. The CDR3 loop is CASSFSAGGNEQFF. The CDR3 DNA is TGTGCCAGCAGCTTTAGCGCGGGGGGGAATGAGCAGTTCTTC.